This is a list of T cell receptor beta chains from one sample in a study of regulatory T cells in long-lasting Graves disease. MiXCR was run by TCRdb on the multiplex PCR reads, yielding one entry per CDR3 protein. In the table there are around 250,000 distinct CDR3 sequences, around 20% of which are singletons. Specimen: peripheral blood mononuclear cells (PBMCs), collected at new diagnosis, from a patient treated with antithyroid drugs. All receptors derive from a female donor with Graves disease. Each CDR3 is given with its conserved first and last residue. The D gene is left open where the match is weak. Where a row states a size, it is once, few, many or the class of an expanded clone; other rows omit it.

d_gene	v_gene	abundance	j_gene	CDR3aa	CDR3nt
.	TRBV30	many	TRBJ1-6	CAWSEPTVLPLHF	TGTGCCTGGAGTGAACCGACAGTCCTACCCCTCCACTTT
.	TRBV7-8	many	TRBJ2-5	CASSLNIQETQYF	TGTGCCAGCAGCTTGAACATCCAAGAGACCCAGTACTTC
TRBD2	TRBV7-3	many	TRBJ2-5	CASSLIGGGPEETQYF	TGTGCCAGCAGCTTAATTGGGGGAGGGCCCGAAGAGACCCAGTACTTC
.	TRBV20-1	many	TRBJ1-3	CSALSTGTSGNTIYF	TGCAGTGCTCTCAGCACCGGGACCTCTGGAAACACCATATATTTT
TRBD1	TRBV3-1	.	TRBJ2-5	CASSQRTGGQETQYF	TGTGCCAGCAGCCAACGGACAGGGGGCCAAGAGACCCAGTACTTC
TRBD2	TRBV6-4	few	TRBJ2-7	CASRPEAGESYEQYF	TGTGCCAGCAGACCCGAAGCGGGAGAGAGCTACGAGCAGTACTTC
TRBD2	TRBV2	.	TRBJ2-1	CASSWTSGRIRSYNEQFF	TGTGCCAGCAGCTGGACTAGCGGGAGGATAAGGTCCTACAATGAGCAGTTCTTC
TRBD1	TRBV11-2	many	TRBJ1-4	CASSRDRGGNEKLFF	TGTGCCAGCAGTCGGGACAGGGGCGGTAATGAAAAACTGTTTTTT
.	TRBV19	.	TRBJ2-4	CASSPPGHPAIQYF	TGTGCCAGTAGTCCTCCGGGACACCCGGCCATTCAGTACTTC
TRBD2	TRBV7-9	many	TRBJ2-3	CASSDGRGASTDTQYF	TGTGCCAGCAGCGATGGGAGGGGTGCAAGCACAGATACGCAGTATTTT
.	TRBV11-3	.	TRBJ2-1	CASSLEPVASYNEQFF	TGTGCCAGCAGCTTAGAGCCGGTAGCCTCCTACAATGAGCAGTTCTTC
TRBD1	TRBV24-1	many	TRBJ2-1	CATSDPTGGLGHEQFF	TGTGCCACCAGTGACCCGACAGGGGGACTCGGTCATGAGCAGTTCTTC
TRBD2	TRBV20-1	.	TRBJ2-1	CSARELSGTHNEQFF	TGCAGTGCTAGAGAGCTTAGCGGGACCCACAATGAGCAGTTCTTC
.	TRBV12-3/TRBV12-4	medium-sized	TRBJ2-5	CASSLRETQYF	TGTGCCAGCAGCTTACGAGAGACCCAGTACTTC
TRBD1	TRBV12-3/TRBV12-4	many	TRBJ2-1	CASSLGYRGNEQFF	TGTGCCAGCAGTTTAGGCTACAGGGGTAATGAGCAGTTCTTC
.	TRBV6-5	many	TRBJ1-5	CASSYSDGSNQPQHF	TGTGCCAGCAGTTATAGCGACGGTAGCAATCAGCCCCAGCATTTT
.	TRBV27	.	TRBJ1-5	CASRLGGDNQPQHF	TGTGCCAGCAGACTAGGGGGGGACAATCAGCCCCAGCATTTT
TRBD2	TRBV11-3	many	TRBJ2-5	CASSLDHGTSGRETQYF	TGTGCCAGCAGCTTAGATCACGGGACTAGCGGGAGAGAGACCCAGTACTTC
TRBD2	TRBV20-1	many	TRBJ2-3	CSARGLAGSTDTQYF	TGCAGTGCTAGGGGACTAGCGGGGAGCACAGATACGCAGTATTTT
.	TRBV2	many	TRBJ2-7	CASSTGQAAYEQYF	TGTGCCAGCAGCACGGGCCAGGCGGCCTACGAGCAGTACTTC
.	TRBV14	many	TRBJ2-2	CASRLSANTGELFF	TGTGCCAGTAGGTTATCGGCGAACACCGGGGAGCTGTTTTTT
.	TRBV20-1	many	TRBJ1-1	CSASIQGRDEAFF	TGCAGTGCTAGTATACAGGGTAGGGACGAAGCTTTCTTT
TRBD1	TRBV6-1	many	TRBJ2-7	CASRRTGQINGQYF	TGTGCCAGCAGGCGGACAGGGCAGATCAATGGGCAGTACTTC
.	TRBV15	many	TRBJ1-1	CATSRVPGVVTEAFF	TGTGCCACCAGCAGAGTACCAGGGGTAGTCACTGAAGCTTTCTTT
TRBD2	TRBV12-5	.	TRBJ2-1	CASGAGGLAGAGSYNEQFF	TGTGCTAGTGGTGCGGGGGGTCTAGCGGGAGCTGGCTCCTACAATGAGCAGTTCTTC
TRBD2	TRBV9	many	TRBJ2-1	CASSVGLAGGPRNEQFF	TGTGCCAGCAGCGTAGGGCTAGCGGGAGGGCCAAGGAATGAGCAGTTCTTC
TRBD1	TRBV7-2	few	TRBJ1-4	CASSNRDRGFRGNEKLFF	TGTGCCAGCAGCAACCGGGACAGGGGATTCAGGGGTAATGAAAAACTGTTTTTT
.	TRBV4-3	.	TRBJ1-1	CASSQALAGWSEAFF	TGCGCCAGCAGCCAAGCTCTGGCGGGGTGGTCTGAAGCTTTCTTT
.	TRBV5-6	.	TRBJ2-3	CASSHFVPKLTSTDTQYF	TGTGCCAGCAGCCACTTTGTCCCTAAATTAACTAGCACAGATACGCAGTATTTT
.	TRBV24-1	many	TRBJ1-2	CATSDFSRDGNYGYTF	TGTGCCACCAGTGATTTCTCAAGGGACGGAAACTATGGCTACACCTTC
.	TRBV5-4	.	TRBJ1-1	CASNSAGGGINTEAFF	TGTGCCAGCAACTCAGCGGGGGGAGGGATTAACACTGAAGCTTTCTTT
.	TRBV12-3/TRBV12-4	.	TRBJ1-5	CASSFSRGDQPQHF	TGTGCCAGCAGTTTTTCTAGGGGTGATCAGCCCCAGCATTTT
.	TRBV20-1	many	TRBJ1-1	CSARDFRTEDNEAFF	TGCAGTGCTAGAGATTTCCGGACAGAAGACAATGAAGCTTTCTTT
TRBD2	TRBV27	many	TRBJ2-5	CATRLAGQETQYF	TGTGCCACTCGACTAGCGGGGCAAGAGACCCAGTACTTC
TRBD2	TRBV24-1	many	TRBJ2-2	CATSDTGLAGPNTGELFF	TGTGCCACCAGTGACACGGGACTAGCGGGTCCTAACACCGGGGAGCTGTTTTTT
.	TRBV19	many	TRBJ2-1	CASSGWLRDNEQFF	TGTGCCAGTAGTGGTTGGCTGCGCGACAATGAGCAGTTCTTC
.	TRBV5-8	many	TRBJ1-6	CASSLLGFDSPLHF	TGTGCCAGCAGCTTGCTAGGGTTTGATTCACCCCTCCACTTT
TRBD2	TRBV9	few	TRBJ2-1	CASSVEGTSGRAGQFF	TGTGCCAGCAGCGTAGAGGGGACTAGCGGGAGGGCCGGTCAGTTCTTC
.	TRBV20-1	many	TRBJ2-1	CSARRTRRYNEQFF	TGCAGTGCTCGAAGGACGAGGCGGTACAATGAGCAGTTCTTC
TRBD2	TRBV12-3/TRBV12-4	.	TRBJ2-7	CASSLKLAGYEQYF	TGTGCCAGCAGTTTAAAACTAGCGGGTTACGAGCAGTACTTC
TRBD2	TRBV30	many	TRBJ2-1	CAWSVPGLGWDEQFF	TGTGCCTGGAGTGTACCGGGACTAGGATGGGATGAGCAGTTCTTC
TRBD2	TRBV20-1	.	TRBJ2-3	CSARDSGLAGPDTQYF	TGCAGTGCTAGAGACAGCGGGTTAGCGGGACCCGATACGCAGTATTTT
TRBD1	TRBV10-3	many	TRBJ2-7	CAISGYRGTAYEQYF	TGTGCCATCAGTGGGTACAGGGGGACGGCCTACGAGCAGTACTTC
TRBD2	TRBV6-1	few	TRBJ2-7	CASTKAGTFSYEQYF	TGTGCCAGCACCAAAGCGGGGACCTTCTCCTACGAGCAGTACTTC
.	TRBV9	few	TRBJ1-2	CASSVDGAYGTSTF	TGTGCCAGCAGCGTGGATGGTGCTTACGGGACATCTACCTTC
TRBD2	TRBV15	many	TRBJ2-3	CATSRGSGRADTQYF	TGTGCCACCAGCAGAGGTAGCGGGAGGGCAGATACGCAGTATTTT
TRBD2	TRBV24-1	few	TRBJ2-4	CAPPRGGEKREGRGIQYF	TGTGCCCCTCCCCGAGGCGGAGAGAAGCGGGAGGGCCGAGGCATTCAGTACTTC
.	TRBV27	many	TRBJ2-3	CASSLSQYTDTQYF	TGTGCCAGCAGTTTATCTCAGTACACAGATACGCAGTATTTT
.	TRBV11-2	.	TRBJ1-1	CASSLYRRNTEAFF	TGTGCCAGCAGCTTGTACAGGAGGAACACTGAAGCTTTCTTT
.	TRBV6-1	many	TRBJ2-7	CASSDPSYEQYF	TGTGCCAGCAGTGATCCCTCCTACGAGCAGTACTTC
TRBD2	TRBV5-1	.	TRBJ2-5	CASNPSGLAKTVGWETQYF	TGCGCCAGCAATCCTTCGGGACTAGCAAAAACCGTAGGGTGGGAGACCCAGTACTTC
.	TRBV7-9	many	TRBJ1-1	CASSPYGDMNTEAFF	TGTGCCAGCAGCCCTTACGGGGATATGAACACTGAAGCTTTCTTT
TRBD2	TRBV9	once	TRBJ2-7	CASGVGASGRAGYEQYF	TGTGCCAGCGGCGTAGGGGCTAGCGGGAGGGCCGGGTACGAGCAGTACTTC